This entry is about one TCR beta chain. The germline gives CDR1 LNHDA, CDR2 SQIVND (reference sequence). CDR3 length: 15 residues. V lost 3 bases and J lost 4; bases outside the gene matches: 5. This sample is part of a study of blood T cell repertoires in COVID-19. About the study: Samples taken during acute and convalescent COVID-19 were collected in the United States, Italy and Spain. PBMCs, B-cell-depleted T cells, or T cells provided the cDNA or gDNA that made up the material.

Under the authors' procedure: Reference gene primer amplification gave estimated nucleated cell counts. TCRdb's table, derived via immunoSEQ multiplex PCR, lists solely in-frame clones and lacks some. D and trimming were read from the DNA, whereas the V and J calls and clone size are those reported in that table. The sample comprises around 150,000 clones, roughly 80% of which are singletons, and roughly 3.1% rests with the top ten. Source material: peripheral blood. This TCR was recovered from a man in his 70s with acute or convalescent COVID-19. The rearrangement links TRBV19 to TRBJ2-3; 9 bases map to TRBD2. The CDR3 sequence: CASSILAGSPDTQYF. The CDR3 DNA reads TGTGCCAGTAGTATTCTAGCGGGGTCCCCAGATACGCAGTATTTT.